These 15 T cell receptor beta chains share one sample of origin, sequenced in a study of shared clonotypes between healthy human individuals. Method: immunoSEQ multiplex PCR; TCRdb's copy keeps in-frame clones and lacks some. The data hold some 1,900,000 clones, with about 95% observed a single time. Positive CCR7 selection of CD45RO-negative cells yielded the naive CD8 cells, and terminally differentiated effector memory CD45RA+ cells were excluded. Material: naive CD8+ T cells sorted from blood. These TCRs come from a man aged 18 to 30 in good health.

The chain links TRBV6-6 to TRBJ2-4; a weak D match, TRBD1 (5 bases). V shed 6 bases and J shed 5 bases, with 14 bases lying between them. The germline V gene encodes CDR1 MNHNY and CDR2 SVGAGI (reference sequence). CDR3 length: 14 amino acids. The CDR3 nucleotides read TGTGCCAGCAGAGGACCGGACAACCAAAACATTCAGTACTTC. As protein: CASRGPDNQNIQYF.

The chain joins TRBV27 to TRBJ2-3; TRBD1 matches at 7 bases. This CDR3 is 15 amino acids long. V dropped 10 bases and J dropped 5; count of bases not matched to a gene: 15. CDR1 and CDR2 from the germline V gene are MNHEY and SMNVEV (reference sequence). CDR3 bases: TGTGCCACGGAAGTTTCGAAGGGGGCGGGAGATACGCAGTATTTT. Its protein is CATEVSKGAGDTQYF.

Here the CDR3 DNA reads TGTGCCAGCAGCTGGGTGACTGGGAGGGGAAATGAGCAGTTCTTC. Protein product: CASSWVTGRGNEQFF. The chain carries TRBV7-9 and TRBJ2-1; TRBD2 agrees at 7 bases. Germline V gives CDR1 SEHNR, CDR2 FQNEAQ (reference sequence). V gave up 4 bases and J gave up 7 bases; unmatched junction bases: 10. The CDR3 is 15 residues long.

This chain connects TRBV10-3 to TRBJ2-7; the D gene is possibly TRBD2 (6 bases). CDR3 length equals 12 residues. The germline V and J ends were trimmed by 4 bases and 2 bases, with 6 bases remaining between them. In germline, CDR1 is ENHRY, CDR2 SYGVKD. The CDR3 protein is CAISGEAYEQYF. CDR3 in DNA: TGTGCCATCAGTGGGGAGGCCTACGAGCAGTACTTC.

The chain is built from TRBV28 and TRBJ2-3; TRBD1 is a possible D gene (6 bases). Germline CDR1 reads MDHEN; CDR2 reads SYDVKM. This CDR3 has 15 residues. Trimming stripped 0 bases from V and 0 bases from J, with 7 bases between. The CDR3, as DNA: TGTGCCAGCAGTTTATGGGACAGCAGCACAGATACGCAGTATTTT. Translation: CASSLWDSSTDTQYF.

The CDR3 nucleotides are TGTGCCCGTAGTCGAGAGGGGTACGAGCAGTACTTC. It encodes CARSREGYEQYF. This chain links TRBV30 with TRBJ2-7; D is tentatively TRBD1 or TRBD2 (5 bases each). The germline V gene has CDR1 GTSNPN and CDR2 SVGIG (reference sequence). The CDR3 has 12 amino acids. The V end lost 8 bases, the J end lost 4 bases, and 15 bases lay between the germline ends.

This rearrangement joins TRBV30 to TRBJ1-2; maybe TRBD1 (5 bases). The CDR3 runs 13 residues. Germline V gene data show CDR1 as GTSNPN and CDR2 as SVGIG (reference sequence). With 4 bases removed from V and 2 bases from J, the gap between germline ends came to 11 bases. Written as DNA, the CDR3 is TGTGCCTGGACCCTGACAGAGAACTATGGCTACACCTTC. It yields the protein CAWTLTENYGYTF.

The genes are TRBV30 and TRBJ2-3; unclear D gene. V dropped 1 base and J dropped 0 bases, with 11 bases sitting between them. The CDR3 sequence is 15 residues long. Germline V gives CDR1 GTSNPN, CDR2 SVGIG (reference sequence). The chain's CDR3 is CAWSEGSASTDTQYF. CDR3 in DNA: TGTGCCTGGAGTGAAGGGTCCGCTAGCACAGATACGCAGTATTTT.

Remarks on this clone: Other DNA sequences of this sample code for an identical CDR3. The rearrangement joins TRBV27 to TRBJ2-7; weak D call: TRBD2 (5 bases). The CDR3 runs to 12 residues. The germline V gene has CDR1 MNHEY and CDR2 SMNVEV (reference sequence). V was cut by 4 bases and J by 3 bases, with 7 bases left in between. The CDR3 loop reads CASSSRDYEQYF. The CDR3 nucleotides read TGTGCCAGCAGTTCGAGGGACTACGAGCAGTACTTC.

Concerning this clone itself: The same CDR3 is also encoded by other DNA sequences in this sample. CDR3 sequence: CASSLGSSYEQYF. In DNA, the CDR3 is TGTGCCAGCAGCTTGGGTTCCTCCTACGAGCAGTACTTC. The J gene is TRBJ2-7, the V gene TRBV5-6; D gene uncertain. Trimming removed 0 bases from V and 0 bases from J, with 4 bases in between. The CDR3 has 13 amino acids. Germline V lookup: CDR1 SGHDT, CDR2 YYEEEE.

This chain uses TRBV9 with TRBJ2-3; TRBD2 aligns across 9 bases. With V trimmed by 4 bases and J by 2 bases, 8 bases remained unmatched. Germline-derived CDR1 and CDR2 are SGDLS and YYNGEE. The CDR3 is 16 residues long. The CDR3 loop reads CASSLLERGDTDTQYF. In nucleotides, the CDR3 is TGTGCCAGCAGCCTACTCGAGCGGGGGGACACAGATACGCAGTATTTT.

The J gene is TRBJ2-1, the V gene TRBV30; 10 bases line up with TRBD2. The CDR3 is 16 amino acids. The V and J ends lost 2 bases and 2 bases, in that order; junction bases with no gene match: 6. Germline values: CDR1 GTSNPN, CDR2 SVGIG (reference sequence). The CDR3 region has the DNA TGTGCCTGGAGTAGTGGTAGCGGGGGGCCCTACAATGAGCAGTTCTTC. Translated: CAWSSGSGGPYNEQFF.

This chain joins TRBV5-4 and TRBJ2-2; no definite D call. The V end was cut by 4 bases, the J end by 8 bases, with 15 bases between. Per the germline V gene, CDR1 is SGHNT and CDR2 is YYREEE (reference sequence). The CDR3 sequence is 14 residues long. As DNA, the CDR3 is TGTGCCAGCAGCCCGAACATCCTTTCGGGGGAGCTGTTTTTT. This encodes CASSPNILSGELFF. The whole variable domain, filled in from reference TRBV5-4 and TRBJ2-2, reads ETGVTQSPTHLIKTRGQQVTLRCSSQSGHNTVSWYQQALGQGPQFIFQYYREEENGRGNFPPRFSGLQFPNYSSELNVNALELDDSALYLCASSPNILSGELFFGEGSRLTVL.

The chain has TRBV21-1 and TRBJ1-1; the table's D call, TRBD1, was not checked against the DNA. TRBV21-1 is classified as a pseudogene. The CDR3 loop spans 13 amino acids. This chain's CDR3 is CASTIGQSTEAFF. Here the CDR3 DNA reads TGTGCCAGCACCATAGGACAGAGCACTGAAGCTTTCTTT.

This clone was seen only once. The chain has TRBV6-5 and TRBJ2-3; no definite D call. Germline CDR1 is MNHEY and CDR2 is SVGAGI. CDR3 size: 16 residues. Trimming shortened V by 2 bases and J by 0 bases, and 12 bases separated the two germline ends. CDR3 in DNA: TGTGCCAGCAGTTACCGAGTAAACCCTAGCACAGATACGCAGTATTTT. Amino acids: CASSYRVNPSTDTQYF.